This T cell receptor beta chain was retrieved from a study of T cell responses to AZD1222 COVID-19 vaccine (dated by TCRdb to the early 2020s). About the study as a whole: TCR sequencing covered 233 trial participants: 207 given two doses of AZD1222 and approximately 26 given two doses of MenACWY control vaccine. Trial participants were enrolled into age subgroups of 18-55, 56-69 and 70-plus years, which contained approximately 150, 30 and 60 TCR-sequenced participants, respectively. Overall study outcomes, separate from this receptor: Because no day 14 peak-response samples were available, repertoires were characterized only after the peak T cell response. Only five to seven AZD1222 recipients were SARS-CoV-2 seropositive at baseline, limiting conclusions about previously exposed vaccinees. After two AZD1222 doses, spike-specific TCR breadth and depth were significantly higher than at day 0 and than in MenACWY recipients. Reportedly, almost half of the unique spike-specific TCRs recognized epitopes lying outside the regions that are mutated in the B.1.351 and B.1.1.7 variants. In the small 56-69-year group, the increase in depth fell short of significance, most likely because of low power. Participants were mostly white British, with more females than males. The authors suggested clonal diversity may have been underestimated. The vaccine-associated CD4 TCRs covered the entire spike protein, and the dominant responses fell in regions 160-218 and 743-854.

The CDR3, cysteine through phenylalanine, is 12 amino acids long. Of all the DNA, just the CDR3 is kept, 36 bases in frame from base 1. Deletion took 10 bases off V and 6 bases off J, with a span of 15 bases between the germline ends. Based on the germline V gene, the CDR1 and CDR2 sequences are SNHLY and FYNNEI. The CDR3 regions of human TCRbeta chains were analyzed by immunosequencing. In the paper's pipeline: Repertoire TCRs were checked for matches against a reference library of SARS-CoV-2-specific TCRs that had been generated using the MIRA antigen-specificity platform. Breadth was defined as the fraction of unique TCRs that were SARS-CoV-2-associated, and depth was defined as the fraction of total T cells that were SARS-CoV-2-associated. Using the MIRA data, every spike-specific TCR was mapped to the spike region that the TCR reacted to and assigned to either a CD4 or a CD8 class. Log10-transformed breadth and depth values were compared by one-way ANOVA with Sidak's multiple comparisons tests. The immuneACCESS repertoire file appears here via TCRdb, limited to in-frame rearrangements. These files lack a portion of the clones; in checked studies, under half of the deficit traces to unresolved V genes, and the cause of the others is not known. D and trimming come from the DNA, and the V and J calls and clone size come from that table. The sample table shows about 200,000 clones, and about nine tenths are seen once. Of the sample, 3% to 3.5% falls within the top ten clones.

With regard to this clone: Its antigen is unknown. No base-level quality is on record; no much larger clone is a single base apart.

The sample's time point label, decoded: about 28 days (+/-7) after the second vaccine dose. AZD1222 recipients whose second dose came at about 4 weeks and those whose second dose came at about 12 weeks were combined into one group, since spike-specific TCR depth and breadth did not differ between the two schedules. Vaccinee samples came from UK trials COV001 and COV002, including a single-blind randomized controlled phase 2/3 trial of AZD1222 (ChAdOx1 nCoV-19) in healthy adults. Trial participant PBMC samples were collected at day 0 and day 28 after the second dose for TCRbeta chain sequencing. Source: peripheral blood, taken 28 days after the second AZD1222 dose. The chain was built from TRBV2 and TRBJ1-2; no D gene can be assigned with confidence. The clonotype was recovered from an adult who received the AZD1222 COVID-19 vaccine. The sequenced DNA is TGTGCCACCTTGGTGGCATCCCATGGCTACACCTTC. Its protein product is CATLVASHGYTF.